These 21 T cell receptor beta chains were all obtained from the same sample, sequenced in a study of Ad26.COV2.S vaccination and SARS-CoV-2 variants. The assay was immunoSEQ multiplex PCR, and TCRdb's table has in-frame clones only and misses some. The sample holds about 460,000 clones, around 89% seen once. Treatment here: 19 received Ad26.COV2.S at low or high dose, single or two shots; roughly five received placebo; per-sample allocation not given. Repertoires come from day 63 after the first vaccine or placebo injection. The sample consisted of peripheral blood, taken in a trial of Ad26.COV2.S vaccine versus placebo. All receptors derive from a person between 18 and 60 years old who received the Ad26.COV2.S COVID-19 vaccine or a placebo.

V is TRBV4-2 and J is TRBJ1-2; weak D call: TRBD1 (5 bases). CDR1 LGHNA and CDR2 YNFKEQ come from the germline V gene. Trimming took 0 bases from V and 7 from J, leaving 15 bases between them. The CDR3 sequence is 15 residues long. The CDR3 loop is CASSQDRDSRFGYTF. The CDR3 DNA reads TGTGCCAGCAGCCAAGACAGGGATAGCAGGTTTGGCTACACCTTC.

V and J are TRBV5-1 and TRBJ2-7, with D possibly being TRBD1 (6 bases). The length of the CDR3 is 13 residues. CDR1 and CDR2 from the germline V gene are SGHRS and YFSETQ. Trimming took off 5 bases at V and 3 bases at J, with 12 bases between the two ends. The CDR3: CASRRTGNYEQYF. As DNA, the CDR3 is TGCGCCAGCAGACGCACAGGGAACTACGAGCAGTACTTC.

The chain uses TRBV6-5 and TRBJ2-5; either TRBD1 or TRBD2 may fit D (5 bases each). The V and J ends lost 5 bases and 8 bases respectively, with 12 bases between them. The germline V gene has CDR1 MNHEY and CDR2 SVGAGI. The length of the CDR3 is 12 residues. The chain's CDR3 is CASSQRDLTQYF. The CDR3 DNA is TGTGCCAGCAGTCAAAGGGACCTCACCCAGTACTTC.

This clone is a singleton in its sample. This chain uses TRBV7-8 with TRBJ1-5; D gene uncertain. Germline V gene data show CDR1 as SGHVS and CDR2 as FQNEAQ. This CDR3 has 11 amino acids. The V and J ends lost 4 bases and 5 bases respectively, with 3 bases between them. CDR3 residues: CASSSHQPQHF. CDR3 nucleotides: TGTGCCAGCAGCTCTCATCAGCCCCAGCATTTT.

CDR3 sequence reads: CAWSLDSSYEQYF. In DNA form, the CDR3 reads TGTGCCTGGAGTTTGGACAGCTCCTACGAGCAGTACTTC. The J gene is TRBJ2-7, the V gene TRBV30; possible D gene TRBD1, 6 bases. The germline gives CDR1 GTSNPN, CDR2 SVGIG (reference sequence). Trimming took off 2 bases at V and 0 bases at J, with 8 bases between the two ends. This CDR3 has 13 residues.

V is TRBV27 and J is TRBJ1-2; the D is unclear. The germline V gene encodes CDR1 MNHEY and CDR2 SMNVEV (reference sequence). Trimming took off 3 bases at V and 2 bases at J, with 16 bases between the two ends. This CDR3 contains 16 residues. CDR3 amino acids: CASSLGPWVGNYGYTF. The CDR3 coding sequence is TGTGCCAGCAGTTTGGGCCCCTGGGTAGGAAACTATGGCTACACCTTC.

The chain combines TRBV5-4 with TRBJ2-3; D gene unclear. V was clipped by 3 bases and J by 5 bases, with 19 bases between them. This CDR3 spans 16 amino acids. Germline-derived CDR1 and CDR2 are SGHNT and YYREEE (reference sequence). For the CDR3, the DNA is TGTGCCAGCAGCTCCCCACCACCCCGGGCCGGAGATACGCAGTATTTT. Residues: CASSSPPPRAGDTQYF.

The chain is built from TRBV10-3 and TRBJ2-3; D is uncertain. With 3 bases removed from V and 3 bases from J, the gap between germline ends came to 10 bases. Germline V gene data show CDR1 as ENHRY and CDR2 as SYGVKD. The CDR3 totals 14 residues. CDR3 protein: CAISDSKGTDTQYF. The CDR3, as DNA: TGTGCCATCAGTGATAGTAAGGGAACAGATACGCAGTATTTT.

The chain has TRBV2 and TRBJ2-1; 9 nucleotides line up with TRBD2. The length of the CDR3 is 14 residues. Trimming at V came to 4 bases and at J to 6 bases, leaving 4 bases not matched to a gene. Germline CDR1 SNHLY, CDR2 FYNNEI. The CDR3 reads CASSASGIINEQFF. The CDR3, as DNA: TGTGCCAGCAGTGCTAGCGGGATAATCAATGAGCAGTTCTTC.

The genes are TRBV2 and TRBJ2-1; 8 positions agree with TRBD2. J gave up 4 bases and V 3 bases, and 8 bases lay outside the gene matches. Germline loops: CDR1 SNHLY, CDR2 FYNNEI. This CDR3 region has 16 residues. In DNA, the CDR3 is TGTGCCAGCAGTGATGGGGTAGCGGGACCATACAATGAGCAGTTCTTC. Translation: CASSDGVAGPYNEQFF.

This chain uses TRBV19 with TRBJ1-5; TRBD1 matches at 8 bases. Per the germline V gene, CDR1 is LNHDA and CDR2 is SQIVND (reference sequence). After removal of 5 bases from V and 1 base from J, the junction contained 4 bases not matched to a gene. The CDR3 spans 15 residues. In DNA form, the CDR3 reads TGTGCCAGTAGTCAGACAGGGGCAAGCAATCAGCCCCAGCATTTT. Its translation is CASSQTGASNQPQHF.

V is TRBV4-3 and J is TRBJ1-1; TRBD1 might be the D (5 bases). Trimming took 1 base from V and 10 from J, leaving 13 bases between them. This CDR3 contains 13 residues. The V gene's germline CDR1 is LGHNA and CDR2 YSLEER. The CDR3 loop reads CASSQVAGGGAFF. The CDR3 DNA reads TGCGCCAGCAGCCAAGTGGCGGGGGGGGGAGCTTTCTTT.

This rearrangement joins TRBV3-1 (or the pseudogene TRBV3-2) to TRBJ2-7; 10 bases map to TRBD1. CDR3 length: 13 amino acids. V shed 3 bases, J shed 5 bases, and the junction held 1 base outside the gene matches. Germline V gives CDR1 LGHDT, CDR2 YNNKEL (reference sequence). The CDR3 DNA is TGTGCCAGCAGCCACGGGACAGGGGACGAGCAGTACTTC. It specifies CASSHGTGDEQYF.

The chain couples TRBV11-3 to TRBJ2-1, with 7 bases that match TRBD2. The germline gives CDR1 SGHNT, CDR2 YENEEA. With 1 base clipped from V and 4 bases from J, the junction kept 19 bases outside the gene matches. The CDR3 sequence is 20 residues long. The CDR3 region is CASSLALGEGTTVLYNEQFF. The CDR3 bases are TGTGCCAGCAGCTTAGCCCTGGGGGAAGGGACTACCGTTCTGTACAATGAGCAGTTCTTC.

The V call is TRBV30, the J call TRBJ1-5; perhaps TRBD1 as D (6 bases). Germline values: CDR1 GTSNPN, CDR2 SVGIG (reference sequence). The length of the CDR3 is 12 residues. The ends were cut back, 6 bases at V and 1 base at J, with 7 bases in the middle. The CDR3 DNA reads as TGTGCCTGTCAGGGGAGCAATCAGCCCCAGCATTTT. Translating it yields CACQGSNQPQHF. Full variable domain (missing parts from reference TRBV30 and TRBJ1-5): SQTIHQWPATLVQPVGSPLSLECTVEGTSNPNLYWYRQAAGRGLQLLFYSVGIGQISSEVPQNLSASRPQDRQFILSSKKLLLSDSGFYLCACQGSNQPQHFGDGTRLSIL.

The CDR3 here is CASSPLGLHPTNEKLFF. The CDR3 coding sequence is TGTGCCAGCTCACCACTAGGGTTACATCCAACTAATGAAAAACTGTTTTTT. The chain joins TRBV18 to TRBJ1-4, with D unresolved. Trimming pared 1 base from V and 0 bases from J, leaving 12 bases between. The germline gives CDR1 KGHSH, CDR2 LQKENI. This CDR3 region has 17 residues.

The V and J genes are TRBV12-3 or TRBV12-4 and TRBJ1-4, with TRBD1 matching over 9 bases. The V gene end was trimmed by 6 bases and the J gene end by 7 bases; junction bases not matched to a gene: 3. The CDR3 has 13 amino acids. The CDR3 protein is CASSTDRGEKLFF. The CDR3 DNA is TGTGCCAGCAGCACGGACAGGGGTGAAAAACTGTTTTTT.

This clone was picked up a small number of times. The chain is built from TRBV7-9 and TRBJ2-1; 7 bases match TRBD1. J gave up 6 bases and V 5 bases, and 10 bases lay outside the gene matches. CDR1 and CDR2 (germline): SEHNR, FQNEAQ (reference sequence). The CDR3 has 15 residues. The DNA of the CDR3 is TGTGCCAGCAGCAGAGTCGACAGGGTGGGCAATGAGCAGTTCTTC. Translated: CASSRVDRVGNEQFF.

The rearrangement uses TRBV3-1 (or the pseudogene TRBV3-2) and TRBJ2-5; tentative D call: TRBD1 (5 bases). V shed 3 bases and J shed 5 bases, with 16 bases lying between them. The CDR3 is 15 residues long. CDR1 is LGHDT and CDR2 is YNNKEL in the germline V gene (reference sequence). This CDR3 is CASSHNPGRGETQYF. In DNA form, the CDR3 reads TGTGCCAGCAGCCACAATCCAGGGCGAGGCGAGACCCAGTACTTC.

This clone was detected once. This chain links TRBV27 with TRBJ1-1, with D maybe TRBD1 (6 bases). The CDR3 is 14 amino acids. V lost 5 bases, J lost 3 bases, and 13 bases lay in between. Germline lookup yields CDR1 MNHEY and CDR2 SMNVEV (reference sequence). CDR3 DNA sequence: TGTGCCAGCAGTACCACAGGGTGGGACACTGAAGCTTTCTTT. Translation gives CASSTTGWDTEAFF.

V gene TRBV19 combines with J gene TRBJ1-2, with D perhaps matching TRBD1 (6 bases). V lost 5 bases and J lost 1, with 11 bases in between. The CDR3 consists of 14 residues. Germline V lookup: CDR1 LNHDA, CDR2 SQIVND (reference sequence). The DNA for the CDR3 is TGTGCCAGTAGTCCAATAGGGGGTAACTATGGCTACACCTTC. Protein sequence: CASSPIGGNYGYTF. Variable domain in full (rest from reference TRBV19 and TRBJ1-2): DGGITQSPKYLFRKEGQNVTLSCEQNLNHDAMYWYRQDPGQGLRLIYYSQIVNDFQKGDIAEGYSVSREKKESFPLTVTSAQKNPTAFYLCASSPIGGNYGYTFGSGTRLTVV.